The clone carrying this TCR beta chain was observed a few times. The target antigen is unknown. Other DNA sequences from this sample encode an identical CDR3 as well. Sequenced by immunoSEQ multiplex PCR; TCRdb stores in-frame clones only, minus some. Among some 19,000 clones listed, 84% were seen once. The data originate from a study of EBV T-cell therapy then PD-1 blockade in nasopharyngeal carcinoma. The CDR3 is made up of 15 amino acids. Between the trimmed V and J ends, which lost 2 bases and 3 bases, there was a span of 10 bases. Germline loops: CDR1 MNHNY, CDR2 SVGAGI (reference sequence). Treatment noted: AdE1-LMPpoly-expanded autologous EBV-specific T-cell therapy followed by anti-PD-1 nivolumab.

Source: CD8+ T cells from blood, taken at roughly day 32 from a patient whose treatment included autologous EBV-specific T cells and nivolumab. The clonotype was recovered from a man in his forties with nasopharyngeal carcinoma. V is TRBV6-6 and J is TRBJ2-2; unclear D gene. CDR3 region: CASSYGDRDTGELFF. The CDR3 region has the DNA TGTGCCAGCAGTTACGGAGACCGCGACACCGGGGAGCTGTTTTTT.